These 24 T cell receptor beta chains share one sample of origin, sequenced in a study of PD-L1 blockade in urothelial cancer. Only in-frame clones appear in the TCRdb table, and some are missing; sequencing was by immunoSEQ multiplex PCR. The profile covers tens of thousands of clones, with around 90% appearing a single time and around 5% taken by the ten largest. This specimen was PBMCs, taken around atezolizumab (anti-PD-L1) treatment. Receptors originate from a woman aged 70 to 79 with urothelial cancer.

The V call is TRBV7-7, the J call TRBJ2-1, with TRBD2 matching over 12 bases. The CDR3 length is 16 residues. The junction had 6 bases not matched to a gene; V was cut back by 1 base and J by 8 bases. Germline-derived CDR1 and CDR2 are SSHAT and FNYEAQ (reference sequence). The CDR3 DNA follows: TGTGCCAGCAGCTTAGGACTAGCGGGAGTCCTCGATGAGCAGTTCTTC. This sequence encodes CASSLGLAGVLDEQFF. Full variable domain (rest looked up from reference TRBV7-7 and TRBJ2-1): GAGVSQSPRYKVTKRGQDVTLRCDPISSHATLYWYQQALGQGPEFLTYFNYEAQPDKSGLPSDRFSAERPEGSISTLTIQRTEQRDSAMYRCASSLGLAGVLDEQFFGPGTRLTVL.

The chain links TRBV5-5 to TRBJ2-3; TRBD2 matches 11 bases. Germline-derived CDR1 and CDR2 are SGHKS and YYEKEE (reference sequence). This CDR3 spans 14 amino acids. The V and J ends lost 4 bases and 5 bases, in that order; junction bases with no gene match: 3. CDR3 in amino acids: CASSPGLAEDTQYF. The CDR3 DNA sequence: TGTGCCAGCAGCCCGGGACTAGCGGAAGATACGCAGTATTTT.

V gene TRBV5-6 combines with J gene TRBJ2-7; possible D gene TRBD2, 6 bases. Germline V gives CDR1 SGHDT, CDR2 YYEEEE. Trimming took off 2 bases at V and 0 bases at J, with 18 bases between the two ends. The CDR3 consists of 17 residues. CDR3 region: CASSLPGVAPSSYEQYF. In DNA, the CDR3 is TGTGCCAGCAGCTTACCGGGGGTCGCGCCGAGCTCCTACGAGCAGTACTTC.

The chain carries TRBV2 and TRBJ2-7, with 8 bases aligning to TRBD1. With 7 bases clipped from V and 0 bases from J, the junction kept 5 bases outside the gene matches. Germline-derived CDR1 and CDR2 are SNHLY and FYNNEI. This CDR3 has 14 residues. The CDR3 region has the DNA TGTGCCAGCACTAGGACAGGGAGCTCCTACGAGCAGTACTTC. Its translation: CASTRTGSSYEQYF.

This clone was detected only a few times. The chain combines TRBV7-9 with TRBJ1-1, with D possibly matching TRBD1 (6 bases). This CDR3 spans 17 amino acids. Trimming shortened V by 4 bases and J by 1 base, and 19 bases separated the two germline ends. Per the germline V gene, CDR1 is SEHNR and CDR2 is FQNEAQ (reference sequence). CDR3 coding DNA: TGTGCCAGCAGCTCAACGGACAGTGAAAGACGGAACACTGAAGCTTTCTTT. As protein: CASSSTDSERRNTEAFF.

The rearrangement links TRBV27 to TRBJ2-3; D call uncertain. V lost 5 bases and J lost 0, with 9 bases in between. CDR3 length: 14 amino acids. Germline-derived CDR1 and CDR2 are MNHEY and SMNVEV (reference sequence). This CDR3 is CASSLISSTDTQYF. CDR3 nucleotides: TGTGCCAGCAGTCTAATCTCTAGCACAGATACGCAGTATTTT.

This clone appeared a few times. The chain joins TRBV6-1 to TRBJ2-3; TRBD2 might be the D (6 bases). Germline CDR1 reads MNHNS; CDR2 reads SASEGT. Trimming removed 2 bases at V and 3 bases at J, with 15 bases between. The length of the CDR3 is 16 residues. The CDR3 sequence is CASSEQTSGLTDTQYF. The CDR3 nucleotides are TGTGCCAGCAGTGAACAGACTAGTGGATTAACAGATACGCAGTATTTT.

DNA of the CDR3: TGTGCCAGCAGCCGAGGAGGTGGGGGCGGTGAAAAACTGTTTTTT. Its protein is CASSRGGGGGEKLFF. The chain couples TRBV5-6 to TRBJ1-4, with a weak D call TRBD1 (6 bases). V was pared by 4 bases and J by 7 bases, with 17 bases between. Germline CDR1 reads SGHDT; CDR2 reads YYEEEE. CDR3 length equals 15 residues.

The chain is built from TRBV5-1 and TRBJ2-1, with 7 bases matching TRBD2. Germline CDR1 reads SGHRS; CDR2 reads YFSETQ. The CDR3 runs 15 residues. With 1 base clipped from V and 3 bases from J, the junction kept 4 bases outside the gene matches. CDR3: CASSLSASGYNEQFF. The CDR3, as DNA: TGCGCCAGCAGCTTGTCGGCTAGCGGCTACAATGAGCAGTTCTTC.

The chain recombines TRBV5-1 with TRBJ2-3; 12 nucleotides match TRBD2. Germline V gene data show CDR1 as SGHRS and CDR2 as YFSETQ. With V trimmed by 1 base and J by 5 bases, 8 bases remained unmatched. The CDR3 contains 17 residues. The CDR3 loop reads CASSLKTSGSQGDTQYF. For the CDR3, the DNA is TGCGCCAGCAGCTTGAAGACTAGCGGGAGTCAGGGAGATACGCAGTATTTT.

The V call is TRBV18, the J call TRBJ2-7; D ambiguous. V was clipped by 3 bases and J by 2 bases, with 8 bases between them. The germline CDR1 and CDR2 sequences are KGHSH and LQKENI. The CDR3 is 13 residues long. CDR3 in DNA: TGTGCCAGCTCACCTCCTACTCCCTACGAGCAGTACTTC. Its protein product is CASSPPTPYEQYF.

The V call is TRBV9, the J call TRBJ2-1, with a tentative D call TRBD2 (5 bases). V was pared by 0 bases and J by 0 bases, with 13 bases between. CDR3 length: 17 amino acids. The germline V gene encodes CDR1 SGDLS and CDR2 YYNGEE. The CDR3 DNA sequence: TGTGCCAGCAGCGTAGCGTCGAGCGGTGACTCCTACAATGAGCAGTTCTTC. This sequence encodes CASSVASSGDSYNEQFF.

This clone was seen a single time. The chain is built from TRBV10-3 and TRBJ2-1, with D perhaps matching TRBD2 (6 bases). Between the trimmed V and J ends, which lost 3 bases and 8 bases, there was a span of 14 bases. CDR3 length: 14 residues. CDR1 is ENHRY, CDR2 SYGVKD, per germline. The DNA of the CDR3 is TGTGCCATCAGTGATTCACTAGCACGCGATGAGCAGTTCTTC. Its translation: CAISDSLARDEQFF.

The CDR3 DNA follows: TGTGCCAGCAGTGAAGAGGAAATCCAGGACAGGGGCAATCAGCCCCAGCATTTT. This translates into CASSEEEIQDRGNQPQHF. The gene calls are TRBV6-4 and TRBJ1-5, with 8 nucleotides matching TRBD1. The CDR3 is made up of 18 amino acids. The germline gives CDR1 MRHNA, CDR2 SNTAGT. V lost 3 bases to trimming and J lost 2 bases; unmatched junction nucleotides: 12.

The rearrangement joins TRBV2 to TRBJ2-3; D remains unclear. This CDR3 region has 13 residues. The V gene's germline CDR1 is SNHLY and CDR2 FYNNEI. The ends were cut back, 0 bases at V and 3 bases at J, with 4 bases in the middle. The CDR3 bases are TGTGCCAGCAGTGAAGCGGAGACAGATACGCAGTATTTT. Amino acids: CASSEAETDTQYF.

The chain combines TRBV19 with TRBJ1-2; the match to TRBD1 covers 9 bases. There are 16 residues in the CDR3. V was pared by 3 bases and J by 6 bases, with 11 bases of the junction left unmatched. CDR1 and CDR2 from the germline V gene are LNHDA and SQIVND (reference sequence). Here the CDR3 reads CASSIPDRGSGDGYTF. CDR3 bases: TGTGCCAGTAGTATTCCGGACAGGGGTTCCGGGGATGGCTACACCTTC.

The sample holds one count of this clone. The chain joins TRBV7-9 to TRBJ1-2, with D hard to call. This CDR3 contains 15 residues. Trimming removed 0 bases at V and 1 base at J, with 9 bases between. The germline gives CDR1 SEHNR, CDR2 FQNEAQ (reference sequence). The CDR3 region has the DNA TGTGCCAGCAGCTTAGCGCTCGGAGTTAACTATGGCTACACCTTC. Translation: CASSLALGVNYGYTF. Drawing the rest from reference TRBV7-9 and TRBJ1-2, the complete variable domain is DTGVSQNPRHKITKRGQNVTFRCDPISEHNRLYWYRQTLGQGPEFLTYFQNEAQLEKSRLLSDRFSAERPKGSFSTLEIQRTEQGDSAMYLCASSLALGVNYGYTFGSGTRLTVV.

The chain employs TRBV7-9 and TRBJ2-1, with D unresolved. Trimming left V 0 bases short and J 6 bases short, with 12 bases between. Germline loops: CDR1 SEHNR, CDR2 FQNEAQ (reference sequence). The CDR3 totals 15 residues. In DNA, the CDR3 is TGTGCCAGCAGCTTAGCCCTTAAGAGCCTCAATGAGCAGTTCTTC. Protein: CASSLALKSLNEQFF.

This chain joins TRBV19 and TRBJ1-6; 8 nucleotides align to TRBD1. Per germline, CDR1 LNHDA and CDR2 SQIVND (reference sequence). V lost 4 bases to trimming and J lost 3 bases; unmatched junction nucleotides: 11. The CDR3 loop spans 18 amino acids. CDR3: CASSTQRTGLYYNSPLHF. CDR3 sequence (DNA): TGTGCCAGTAGTACTCAGAGGACAGGGCTTTACTATAATTCACCCCTCCACTTT.

V usage is TRBV6-6 and J usage is TRBJ2-7; TRBD1 matches 8 bases. Trimming cost V 7 bases and J 2 bases; bases outside gene matches: 7. Germline CDR1 reads MNHNY; CDR2 reads SVGAGI (reference sequence). This CDR3 contains 14 residues. The CDR3 bases are TGTGCCAGCACTGCGACAGGGGCGACCTACGAGCAGTACTTC. Amino acid sequence: CASTATGATYEQYF.

The rearrangement links TRBV5-1 to TRBJ1-4; D is possibly TRBD1 (6 bases). CDR1 SGHRS and CDR2 YFSETQ come from the germline V gene. The CDR3 has 14 residues. Trimming shortened V by 4 bases and J by 8 bases, and 15 bases separated the two germline ends. CDR3 sequence: CASSLQGRREKLFF. CDR3 DNA sequence: TGCGCCAGCAGCCTTCAGGGGAGAAGAGAAAAACTGTTTTTT.

The CDR3 loop reads CASSQDTGSYNEQFF. The CDR3 DNA reads TGCGCCAGCAGCCAAGATACCGGGTCCTACAATGAGCAGTTCTTC. The chain carries TRBV4-1 and TRBJ2-1; D unresolved. V gave up 0 bases and J gave up 1 base, with 7 bases separating them. Germline V gene lookup returns CDR1 MGHRA and CDR2 YSYEKL. The length of the CDR3 is 15 residues.

V is TRBV6-1 and J is TRBJ2-2, with 7 bases aligning to TRBD1. Germline values: CDR1 MNHNS, CDR2 SASEGT. The CDR3 loop spans 15 amino acids. With 6 bases clipped from V and 1 base from J, the junction kept 5 bases outside the gene matches. The DNA for the CDR3 is TGTGCCAGCAGGCGGACAGGCGTGAACACCGGGGAGCTGTTTTTT. This sequence encodes CASRRTGVNTGELFF.

The chain carries TRBV5-8 and TRBJ1-5; D possibly corresponds to TRBD1 (5 bases). The CDR3 runs to 15 residues. The germline gives CDR1 SGHTS, CDR2 YDEGEE. V was pared by 4 bases and J by 0 bases, with 11 bases between. The CDR3 sequence is CASSRGTYSNQPQHF. CDR3 coding DNA: TGTGCCAGCAGCAGGGGTACCTATAGCAATCAGCCCCAGCATTTT.